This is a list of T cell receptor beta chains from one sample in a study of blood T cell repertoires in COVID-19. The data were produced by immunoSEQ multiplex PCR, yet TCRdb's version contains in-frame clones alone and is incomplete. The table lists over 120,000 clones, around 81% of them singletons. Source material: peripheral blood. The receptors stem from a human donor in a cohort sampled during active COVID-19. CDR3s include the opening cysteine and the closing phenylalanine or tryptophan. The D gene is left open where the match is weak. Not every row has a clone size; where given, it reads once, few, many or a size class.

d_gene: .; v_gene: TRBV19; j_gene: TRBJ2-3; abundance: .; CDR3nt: TGTGCCAGTAGTTTACAGGGTATTGGAGATACGCAGTATTTT; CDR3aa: CASSLQGIGDTQYF
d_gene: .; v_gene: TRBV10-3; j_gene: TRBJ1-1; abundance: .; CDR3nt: TGTGCCATCAGTGTATCCTACAGGGATTTTACTGAAGCTTTCTTT; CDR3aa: CAISVSYRDFTEAFF
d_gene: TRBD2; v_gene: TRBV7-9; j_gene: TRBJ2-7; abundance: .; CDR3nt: TGTGCCAGCGGACAGGGGCTAGCGGGAGGGGGCTACGAGCAGTACTTC; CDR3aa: CASGQGLAGGGYEQYF
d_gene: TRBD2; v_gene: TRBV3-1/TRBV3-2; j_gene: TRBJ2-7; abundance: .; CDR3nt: TGTGCCAGCAGCCGGGGGACTAGCGGCTCCTACGAGCAGTACTTC; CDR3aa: CASSRGTSGSYEQYF
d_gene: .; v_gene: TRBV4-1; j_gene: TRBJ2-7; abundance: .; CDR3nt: TGCGCCAGCAGCCAAGATCCGCTCGGCGGGGTCACAAGGGAGCAGTACTTC; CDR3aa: CASSQDPLGGVTREQYF
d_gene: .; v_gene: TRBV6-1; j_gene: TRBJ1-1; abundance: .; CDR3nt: TGTGCCAGCAGTGACCTCAGGGGAGCGGACACTGAAGCTTTCTTT; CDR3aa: CASSDLRGADTEAFF
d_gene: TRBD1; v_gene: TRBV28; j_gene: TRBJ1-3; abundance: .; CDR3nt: TGTGCCAGCAGAAAACAGGGGGCCGTTATCCACCTCTCTGGAAACACCATATATTTT; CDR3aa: CASRKQGAVIHLSGNTIYF
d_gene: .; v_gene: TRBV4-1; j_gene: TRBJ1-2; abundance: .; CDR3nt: TGCGCCAGCAGCCTCCCTCGAAGCGGGGTCAGGCAGAACTATGGCTACACCTTC; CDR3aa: CASSLPRSGVRQNYGYTF
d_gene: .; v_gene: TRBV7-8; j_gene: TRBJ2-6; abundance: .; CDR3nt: TGTGCCAGCAGCTTATCGGCGACAGGGGCCAACGTCCTGACTTTC; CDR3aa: CASSLSATGANVLTF
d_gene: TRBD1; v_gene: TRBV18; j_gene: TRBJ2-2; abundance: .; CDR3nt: TGTGCCAGCTCACGTGAACAGCGCCAGGGGGACACCGGGGAGCTGTTTTTT; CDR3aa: CASSREQRQGDTGELFF
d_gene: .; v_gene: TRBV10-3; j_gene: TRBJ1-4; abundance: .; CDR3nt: TGTGCCATCAGTCAGGGAACCACACAAGCTGAAAAACTGTTTTTT; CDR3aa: CAISQGTTQAEKLFF
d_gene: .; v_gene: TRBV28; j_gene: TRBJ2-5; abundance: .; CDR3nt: TGTGCCAGCAGTTTAGGGGGGTCTGGGGGCCAAGAGACCCAGTACTTC; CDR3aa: CASSLGGSGGQETQYF
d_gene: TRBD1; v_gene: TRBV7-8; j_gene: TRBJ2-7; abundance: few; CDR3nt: TGTGCCAGCAGCTCGGACAGGAGCTCCTACGAGCAGTACTTC; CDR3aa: CASSSDRSSYEQYF
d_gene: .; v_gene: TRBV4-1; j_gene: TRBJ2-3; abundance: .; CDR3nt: TGCGCCAGCAGCCAAGATTTGGTAGCGCGACGCGGCACGCAGTATTTT; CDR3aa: CASSQDLVARRGTQYF
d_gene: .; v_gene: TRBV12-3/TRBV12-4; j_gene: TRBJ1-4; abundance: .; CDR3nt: TGTGCCAGCAGTTTGGGGCTCAAACTGTTTTTT; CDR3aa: CASSLGLKLFF
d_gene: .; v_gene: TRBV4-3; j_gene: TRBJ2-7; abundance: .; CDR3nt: TGCGCCAGCAGCCAAGCCTGGCAGGGGCCTTCCTACGAGCAGTACTTC; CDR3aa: CASSQAWQGPSYEQYF
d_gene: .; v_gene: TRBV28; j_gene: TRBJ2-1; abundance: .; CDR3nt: TGTGCCAGCAGTTTAGTGGGCAGCTCCTACAATGAGCAGTTCTTC; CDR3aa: CASSLVGSSYNEQFF
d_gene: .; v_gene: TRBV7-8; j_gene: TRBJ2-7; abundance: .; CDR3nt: TGTGCCAGCAGTCCTGATAGCTTCTCGAGCTCCTACGAGCAGTACTTC; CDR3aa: CASSPDSFSSSYEQYF
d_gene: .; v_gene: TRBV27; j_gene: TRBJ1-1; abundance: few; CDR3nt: TGTGCCAGCAGATACTCAGGGAACACTGAAGCTTTCTTT; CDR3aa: CASRYSGNTEAFF
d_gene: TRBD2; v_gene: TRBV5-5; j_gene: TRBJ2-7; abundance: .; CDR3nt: TGTGCCAGCAGCGGCCCGGGCGGGGGGGACGAGCAGTACTTC; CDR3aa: CASSGPGGGDEQYF
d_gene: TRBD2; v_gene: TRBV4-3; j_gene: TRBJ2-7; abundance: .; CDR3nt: TGCGCCATGTCTCGAGGACTAGCCGCTCCGGAGACCTACGAGCAGTACTTC; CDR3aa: CAMSRGLAAPETYEQYF
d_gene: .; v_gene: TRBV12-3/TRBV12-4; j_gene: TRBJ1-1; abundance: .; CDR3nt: TGTGCCAGCAGAAAACAGGGACCACCTGAAGCTTTCTTT; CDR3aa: CASRKQGPPEAFF
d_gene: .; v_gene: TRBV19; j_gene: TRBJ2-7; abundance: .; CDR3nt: TGTGCCAGTAGTATTAGTGGCAGGGGCCCCTACGAGCAGTACTTC; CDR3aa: CASSISGRGPYEQYF
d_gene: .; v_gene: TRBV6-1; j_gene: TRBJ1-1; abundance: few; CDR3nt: TGTGCCAGCAGTGAATGGGGGAGGACTGAAGCTTTCTTT; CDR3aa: CASSEWGRTEAFF
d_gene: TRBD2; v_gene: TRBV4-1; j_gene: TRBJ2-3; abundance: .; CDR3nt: TGCGCCAGCAGCCAATTGGGACTAGCGGGACTTCCGTATTTT; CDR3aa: CASSQLGLAGLPYF
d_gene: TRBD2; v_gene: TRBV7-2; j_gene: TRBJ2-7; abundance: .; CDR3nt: TGTGCCAGCAGCTTAGTGCTAGCGGGGGCCGCCTACGAGCAGTACTTC; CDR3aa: CASSLVLAGAAYEQYF
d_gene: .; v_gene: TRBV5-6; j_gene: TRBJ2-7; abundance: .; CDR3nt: TGTGCCAGCAGCCCGGGGGTGCGCTACGAGCAGTACTTC; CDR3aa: CASSPGVRYEQYF
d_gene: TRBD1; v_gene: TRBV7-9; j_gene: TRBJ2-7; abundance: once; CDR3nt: TGTGCCAGCAGCTTAGTTGGACAGGGTGGCTACGAGCAGTACTTC; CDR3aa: CASSLVGQGGYEQYF
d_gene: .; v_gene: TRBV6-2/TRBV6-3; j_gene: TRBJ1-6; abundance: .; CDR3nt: TGTGCCAGCAGTTACTCAACCCCGGGACACCGGGATTCACCCCTCCACTTT; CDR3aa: CASSYSTPGHRDSPLHF
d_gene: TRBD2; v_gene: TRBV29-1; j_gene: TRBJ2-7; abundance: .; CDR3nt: TGCAGCGTAGACACTAGCGGGAGTACCGAGCAGTACTTC; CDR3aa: CSVDTSGSTEQYF
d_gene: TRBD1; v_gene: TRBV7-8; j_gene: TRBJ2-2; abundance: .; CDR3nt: TGTGCCAGCAGCCATGACAGGGCTCGCACCGGGGAGCTGTTTTTT; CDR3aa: CASSHDRARTGELFF
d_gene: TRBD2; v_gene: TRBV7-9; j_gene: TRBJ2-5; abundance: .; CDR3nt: TGTGCCAGCAGCTTTACTAGCGGGAGCGGGGAGACCCAGTACTTC; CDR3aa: CASSFTSGSGETQYF
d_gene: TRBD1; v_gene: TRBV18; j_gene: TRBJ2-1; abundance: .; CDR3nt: TGTGCCAGCTCACCAAGGGCAGGGGACAGCCGGTTCTTC; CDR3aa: CASSPRAGDSRFF
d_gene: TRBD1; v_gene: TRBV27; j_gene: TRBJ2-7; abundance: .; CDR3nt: TGTGCCAGCAGCTCCCGACAGGGTGACTACGAGCAGTACTTC; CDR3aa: CASSSRQGDYEQYF
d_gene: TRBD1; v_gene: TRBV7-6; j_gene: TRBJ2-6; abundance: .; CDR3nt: TGTGCCAGCAGCTTAACGGTTCGAGGGACAGAAAGCTCTGGGGCCAACGTCCTGACTTTC; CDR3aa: CASSLTVRGTESSGANVLTF
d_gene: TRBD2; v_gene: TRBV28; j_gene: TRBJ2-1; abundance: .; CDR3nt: TGTGCCAGCACCTTTATGCCGGGACTAGCGGGAGTATGGAATGAGCAGTTCTTC; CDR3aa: CASTFMPGLAGVWNEQFF
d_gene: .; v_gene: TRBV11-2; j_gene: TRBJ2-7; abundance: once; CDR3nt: TGTGCCAGCAGCTTACAGGCAAGGGGTGGCTACGAGCAGTACTTC; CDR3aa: CASSLQARGGYEQYF
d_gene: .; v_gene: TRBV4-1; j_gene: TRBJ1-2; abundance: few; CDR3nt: TGCGCCAGCAGCCAAGGAGGATTTAACTATGGCTACACCTTC; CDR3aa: CASSQGGFNYGYTF
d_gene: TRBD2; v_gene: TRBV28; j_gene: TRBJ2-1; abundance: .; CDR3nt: TGTGCCAGCAGTACTAGCGGGGTAAGGGATGAGCAGTTCTTC; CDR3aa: CASSTSGVRDEQFF
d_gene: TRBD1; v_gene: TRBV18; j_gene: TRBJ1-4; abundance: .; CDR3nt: TGTGCCAGCTCGCTCGACAGGGACGAAAAACTGTTTTTT; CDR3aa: CASSLDRDEKLFF